This passage covers 10 T cell receptor beta chains from one sample sequenced in a study of graft-versus-host responses after intestinal transplantation. Using immunoSEQ multiplex PCR, the repertoire was profiled, and TCRdb retains in-frame clones only, with some absent. The sample holds over 60,000 clones, just under 95% seen once. This sample comprised bone marrow, obtained 734 days after intestinal transplantation. The receptor source for this set is a human patient who received an intestinal transplant, so some T cells may come from the graft donor.

The J gene is TRBJ2-1, the V gene TRBV6-5; D is undetermined. CDR3 length: 13 residues. Trimming removed 0 bases from V and 8 bases from J, with 8 bases in between. Germline assignment: CDR1 MNHEY and CDR2 SVGAGI. The CDR3: CASSYSQSDEQFF. The CDR3 DNA reads TGTGCCAGCAGTTACTCGCAGTCCGATGAGCAGTTCTTC.

In its sample, this clone was seen once. The J gene is TRBJ1-5, the V gene TRBV7-9; 8 nucleotides line up with TRBD1. Germline CDR1 reads SEHNR; CDR2 reads FQNEAQ (reference sequence). This CDR3 is built from 12 residues. The ends lost 3 bases at V and 14 bases at J; junction bases unmatched: 6. The CDR3 sequence: CASSLGTGPKHF. Here the CDR3 DNA reads TGTGCCAGCAGCTTGGGGACAGGCCCAAAGCATTTT.

The chain employs TRBV6-1 and TRBJ1-5, with 11 bases that match TRBD1. CDR1 is MNHNS and CDR2 is SASEGT in the germline V gene. J was trimmed by 2 bases and V by 7 bases; bases with no gene match: 4. The CDR3 sequence is 15 residues long. Written as DNA, the CDR3 is TGTGCCAGCACGGGGGGACAGGGGGGCAATCAGCCCCAGCATTTT. This codes for CASTGGQGGNQPQHF.

The V and J genes are TRBV2 and TRBJ2-1, with TRBD2 matching 11 bases. This CDR3 contains 15 residues. Germline CDR1 is SNHLY and CDR2 is FYNNEI. Germline trimming cut 6 bases from V and 0 bases from J; bases unmatched to any gene: 1. The CDR3 nucleotides read TGTGCCAGCAGGGGACTAGCGGACTCCTACAATGAGCAGTTCTTC. Its translation is CASRGLADSYNEQFF.

The table lists this clone with a few counts. Written as DNA, the CDR3 is TGTGCCAGCAGCTTATCGGGCGGGGAGCTGTTTTTT. Protein sequence: CASSLSGGELFF. The V gene is TRBV13, the J gene TRBJ2-2; D not resolved. The CDR3 runs to 12 residues. The ends were cut back, 2 bases at V and 7 bases at J, with 5 bases in the middle. CDR1 and CDR2 from the germline V gene are PRHDT and FYEKMQ (reference sequence).

The chain joins TRBV15 to TRBJ2-5, with D perhaps matching TRBD1 (5 bases). This CDR3 has 16 amino acids. The germline V gene encodes CDR1 LNHNV and CDR2 YYDKDF (reference sequence). Trimming cost V 3 bases and J 5 bases, with 19 bases left between them. The CDR3 is CATSRDTDRSAETQYF. The CDR3 nucleotides are TGTGCCACCAGCAGGGACACGGACCGATCAGCGGAGACCCAGTACTTC.

The rearrangement links TRBV11-2 to TRBJ2-1; D might be TRBD1 (6 bases). Germline values: CDR1 SGHAT, CDR2 FQNNGV. Trimming shortened V by 1 base and J by 6 bases, and 10 bases separated the two germline ends. The CDR3 has 14 amino acids. The chain's CDR3 is CASSLGGTLNEQFF. The CDR3 DNA reads TGTGCCAGCAGCTTAGGGGGGACACTCAATGAGCAGTTCTTC.

The rearrangement uses TRBV7-3 and TRBJ2-2; the match to TRBD1 covers 7 bases. Germline CDR1 and CDR2: SGHTA and FQGTGA. The CDR3 covers 16 residues. Trimming took 4 bases from V and 6 from J; bases not matched to a gene: 11. The CDR3 is CASSSPTGSEAGELFF. CDR3 coding DNA: TGTGCCAGCAGCTCCCCGACAGGGAGTGAGGCCGGGGAGCTGTTTTTT.

The J gene is TRBJ2-6, the V gene TRBV5-4, with TRBD2 as a possible D gene (6 bases). With 6 bases removed from V and 1 base from J, the gap between germline ends came to 20 bases. The germline V gene encodes CDR1 SGHNT and CDR2 YYREEE (reference sequence). This CDR3 is 18 amino acids long. The DNA for the CDR3 is TGTGCCAGCACCCACGCGGGGTTAGGGGCGTCTGGGGCCAACGTCCTGACTTTC. Encoded protein: CASTHAGLGASGANVLTF.

This clone was counted only a few times. The genes are TRBV28 and TRBJ2-2; D could derive from TRBD1 or TRBD2 (5 bases each). Trimming pared 8 bases from V and 10 bases from J, leaving 8 bases between. The CDR3 spans 10 residues. Looked up from germline, CDR1 is MDHEN and CDR2 is SYDVKM. The CDR3: CASGGTELFF. The CDR3 nucleotides are TGTGCCAGCGGGGGTACGGAGCTGTTTTTT.